This TCR beta chain was sequenced during a study of follicular helper T cells after annual influenza vaccination (dated by TCRdb to between 2016 and 2019). With respect to the entire study: Blood was drawn on days 0, 7 and 28 after each seasonal influenza vaccination. The 2013-2014 samples were cryopreserved, while the 2015 samples were processed right after collection. To look at recall of cTfh clones, some subjects were tracked through successive annual vaccinations covering the 2013-2014, 2014-2015 and 2015-2016 seasons. One week after vaccination, a second recruited cohort of approximately 11 subjects (Table S1) displayed a similar ICOS+CD38+ cTfh response. Six subjects had multi-year samples: four covered two vaccination seasons and two covered three seasons. What the work shows at the level of the full study, not this receptor alone: Day 7 ICOS+CD38+ clones were most often found later in ICOS-CD38- cTfh, suggesting that subset may serve as a memory reservoir. A recurrent oligoclonal ICOS+CD38+ cTfh response containing tetramer and AIM influenza-specific clonotypes was recalled by successive annual vaccinations. ICOS+CD38+ cTfh clonality correlated with the frequency of that population, and its change correlated with the change in circulating plasmablast frequency. Only roughly 9.5-20% of analyzed cells yielded productive TCRB sequences, so sampling of rare clonotypes was not possible.

The time point label for this specimen denotes: 2015-2016 season, 7 days after influenza vaccination. Adults received seasonal inactivated influenza vaccine (Fluvarix), and TCRB sequencing tracked sorted blood CD4 subsets before and after vaccination. To be eligible, subjects had to be community-dwelling and could not have received an influenza vaccine during the previous 6 months. Subjects were excluded for influenza vaccine contraindications, substance abuse, HIV/AIDS, active malignancy, immunomodulatory medication, or active illness such as respiratory infection. Per time point, between about 40 and 110 mL of blood was sampled. Non-naive CD4+CXCR5+PD-1+ cells were defined as circulating Tfh and were sorted into ICOS+CD38+ and ICOS-CD38- fractions. Either Ficoll-Paque PLUS or SepMate separation was used to isolate PBMC. Cell subsets were sorted from PBMC on a BD FACS Aria before DNA extraction.

A remark on this clone: What this receptor recognizes is not known. No base quality information exists; no much larger clone differs at one position.

For CDR1 and CDR2, the germline V gene lists MGHRA and YSYEKL. The CDR3 has 17 amino acids, counting the end cysteine and phenylalanine. Only the CDR3 DNA is retained, 51 bases long and in frame from the first base. The V end gives up 0 bases and the J end 9 bases, leaving 12 bases in the junction not matched to a gene. The library was produced with the immunoSEQ multiplex PCR assay. Adaptive Biotechnologies carried out TCRB amplification, library preparation, sequencing and preliminary bioinformatics at Survey level resolution. For TCRB sequencing, genomic DNA from sorted cTfh populations was amplified by multiplex PCR. In the paper's pipeline: Clonality was calculated in R as 1 minus normalized Shannon entropy, and the Gini index was calculated with the R package ineq. To get the overlap score, the summed counts of shared sequences were divided by the total counts of all sequences in both of the compared samples. The significance of shared clonotypes was tested with Fisher's exact test, assuming a theoretical repertoire of 10^7 TCRB sequences. Not all clones reach the TCRdb copy of this immuneACCESS table, which keeps in-frame sequences only. Checked studies attribute under half of the gap to unresolved V genes and leave the rest unexplained. That table is the source of V, J and clone size, and D and trimming were worked out from the DNA. Present in this sample are roughly 7,300 clones, roughly 83% of which were seen just once. Under 2% of the sample is in the top ten clones.

The sequence joins TRBV4-1 to TRBJ2-5; 11 central nucleotides agree with TRBD2. This material consisted of CXCR5+ CD38- circulating T follicular helper cells from blood, taken 7 days after influenza vaccination. The sample's cell subset or site label, decoded: circulating Tfh, non-naive CD4+CXCR5+PD-1+ (ICOS+CD38+ or ICOS-CD38-). This clonotype was obtained from an adult who received the influenza vaccine. Read as DNA, the sequence is TGCGCCAGCAGCCAAGAGGGGACTAGCGGCGGGGGTAGGGCCCAGTACTTC. This sequence encodes CASSQEGTSGGGRAQYF.